This T cell receptor beta chain was recovered during a study of T cells in localized non-small cell lung cancer. Study-wide results and caveats: For the top 100 tumor clones, a median about 60 also appeared in adjacent lung. Uninvolved adjacent lung showed the highest T cell clonality, exceeding tumor.

Trimming cost V 8 bases and J 9 bases; bases outside gene matches: 22. Germline V gene sequence: CDR1 SEHNR, CDR2 FQNEAQ (reference sequence). This CDR3 comprises 16 residues. Profiled with immunoSEQ multiplex PCR; TCRdb holds only in-frame clones, not every one. The sample records over 15,000 clones, approximately 87% being singletons. Notes on this clone: As yet, its antigen is unknown.

The rearrangement links TRBV7-9 to TRBJ2-7; 7 bases map to TRBD2. The sequence derives from a male donor aged 60 or over with stage II lung adenocarcinoma. The sample here was peripheral blood mononuclear cells, taken before any cancer treatment. CDR3 DNA: TGTGCCAGCGCTCCGGGCGGGACGCTAACTAGCGTCGGGCAGTACTTC. Protein sequence: CASAPGGTLTSVGQYF.